The rows below give T cell receptor beta chains drawn from one sample of a study of blood T cell repertoires in COVID-19. Profiling relied on immunoSEQ multiplex PCR, and the TCRdb table lists in-frame clones only, not all of them. The sample has hundreds of thousands of clones, roughly 82% seen once; the top ten hold 4.5% to 5%. What was sequenced was peripheral blood. Every receptor here comes from a woman older than 75 with active or convalescent COVID-19. CDR3s include the opening cysteine and the closing phenylalanine or tryptophan. Each record gives: J gene, clone size, V gene, D gene, CDR3 protein, CDR3 DNA. D genes are given only for firm matches. Clone size is not always given. Where it is, it says once, few, many or a class for expanded clones.

TRBJ1-1,NA,TRBV18,NA,CASSPNTAGAGPGAFF,TGTGCCAGCTCACCAAATACCGCAGGGGCGGGCCCAGGGGCTTTCTTT
TRBJ2-7,NA,TRBV5-1,NA,CASSLAIGVQYEQYF,TGCGCCAGCAGCTTGGCCATCGGAGTTCAGTACGAGCAGTACTTC
TRBJ1-1,few,TRBV19,TRBD1,CASSRTGTENTEAFF,TGTGCCAGTAGTAGGACAGGGACTGAAAACACTGAAGCTTTCTTT
TRBJ2-7,few,TRBV10-3,NA,CASGLRAPGDF,TGTGCCTCCGGATTAAGGGCCCCAGGGGACTTC
TRBJ1-6,NA,TRBV27,TRBD1,CASSTYGTGSSPLHF,TGTGCCAGCAGCACCTACGGGACAGGGTCTTCACCCCTCCACTTT
TRBJ2-2,many,TRBV5-1,TRBD1,CASSSGTGNTGELFF,TGCGCCAGCAGCTCCGGGACAGGGAACACCGGGGAGCTGTTTTTT
TRBJ1-5,NA,TRBV19,NA,CASSILGRDQPQHF,TGTGCCAGTAGTATCCTCGGGAGGGATCAGCCCCAGCATTTT
TRBJ2-1,NA,TRBV19,NA,CASSTVGGTYNEQFF,TGTGCCAGTAGTACGGTGGGGGGAACTTACAATGAGCAGTTCTTC
TRBJ1-6,NA,TRBV18,NA,CASSPQDKGLPLHF,TGTGCCAGCTCACCCCAGGACAAGGGGCTGCCCCTCCACTTT
TRBJ2-2,NA,TRBV29-1,TRBD1,CSVETRGLRELFF,TGCAGCGTTGAAACCAGGGGGCTGAGGGAGCTGTTTTTT
TRBJ2-3,NA,TRBV6-1,TRBD2,CASSDRAGGPSTDTQYF,TGTGCCAGCAGTGACAGAGCGGGGGGACCTAGCACAGATACGCAGTATTTT
TRBJ2-3,once,TRBV5-1,TRBD2,CASRTSGASTDTQYF,TGCGCCAGCAGGACTAGCGGGGCTAGCACAGATACGCAGTATTTT
TRBJ2-5,NA,TRBV5-1,TRBD1,CASSVTGQSQETQYF,TGCGCCAGCAGCGTAACGGGACAGTCCCAAGAGACCCAGTACTTC
TRBJ1-6,NA,TRBV3-1/TRBV3-2,TRBD1,CASSQTGVNYNSPLHF,TGTGCCAGCAGCCAGACAGGGGTGAACTATAATTCACCCCTCCACTTT
TRBJ2-1,once,TRBV19,NA,CASSILARRGYNEQFF,TGTGCCAGTAGTATTTTGGCTAGGAGGGGATACAATGAGCAGTTCTTC
TRBJ1-5,NA,TRBV6-5,NA,CASRVGADQPQHF,TGTGCCAGCAGGGTGGGGGCAGATCAGCCCCAGCATTTT